These 4 T cell receptor beta chains came from one sample sequenced in a study of blood T cell repertoires in COVID-19. Sequencing was performed with immunoSEQ multiplex PCR; in TCRdb, only in-frame clones are kept and a portion is missing. The sample contains some 150,000 clones, about 87% of which appear only once. Material: peripheral blood. Receptors were obtained from a woman between 45 and 60 years old with acute or convalescent COVID-19.

The chain uses TRBV6-5 and TRBJ1-6; a weak D match, TRBD1 (5 bases). V was trimmed by 0 bases and J by 6 bases, leaving 12 bases between them. Germline CDR1 reads MNHEY; CDR2 reads SVGAGI. The CDR3 spans 16 residues. CDR3 coding DNA: TGTGCCAGCAGTTACTCCTCAGGGTCATCTAATTCACCCCTCCACTTT. Protein: CASSYSSGSSNSPLHF.

This clone was found once. This chain links TRBV18 with TRBJ1-5, with D unresolved. V lost 6 bases, J lost 0 bases, and 15 bases lay in between. Germline-derived CDR1 and CDR2 are KGHSH and LQKENI. The CDR3 sequence is 16 residues long. CDR3 DNA: TGTGCCAGCTCCCCCAACGGGGTCTATAGCAATCAGCCCCAGCATTTT. This codes for CASSPNGVYSNQPQHF.

The chain employs TRBV5-6 and TRBJ2-5; no clear D gene. This CDR3 has 16 amino acids. The ends were cut back, 0 bases at V and 5 bases at J, with 17 bases in the middle. The germline CDR1 and CDR2 sequences are SGHDT and YYEEEE. The CDR3: CASSLERISNPETQYF. In nucleotides, the CDR3 is TGTGCCAGCAGCTTGGAACGCATCAGTAATCCGGAGACCCAGTACTTC.

The gene calls are TRBV6-5 and TRBJ2-1; D not resolved. The CDR3 contains 15 residues. Germline CDR1 and CDR2: MNHEY and SVGAGI. The V gene lost 2 bases and the J gene lost 0 bases, with 8 bases spanning the gap. The CDR3 loop is CASSYESSSYNEQFF. Written as DNA, the CDR3 is TGTGCCAGCAGTTACGAGTCTAGCTCCTACAATGAGCAGTTCTTC.